These T cell receptor beta chains were read from a single sample in a study of cytotoxic CD8 clonotypes in ibrutinib-treated CLL. Measured with immunoSEQ multiplex PCR; TCRdb has only the in-frame clones, and not every one. The profile covers more than 300,000 clones, with roughly 80% appearing a single time and about 6.7% taken by the ten largest. The source material was PBMCs, sampled before ibrutinib treatment. These receptor sequences come from a human donor with chronic lymphocytic leukemia. The CDR3 runs from the conserved cysteine through the conserved F or W. The D gene is left open where the match is weak. Clone sizes are given selectively: once, few, many, or a class where the clone is expanded.

V: TRBV11-2; size: .; J: TRBJ2-7; D: .; DNA: TGTGCCAGCAGCCCCAGGACTCGAACATCCTACGAGCAGTACTTC; CDR3: CASSPRTRTSYEQYF
V: TRBV28; size: .; J: TRBJ1-4; D: .; DNA: TGTGCCAGCAGTATACCGTCCGGGGCTGAAAAACTGTTTTTT; CDR3: CASSIPSGAEKLFF
V: TRBV4-3; size: .; J: TRBJ2-7; D: TRBD2; DNA: TGCGCCAGCAGCCAAGACGTTCGGCTAGCGGGTGTTGAGCAGTACTTC; CDR3: CASSQDVRLAGVEQYF
V: TRBV28; size: .; J: TRBJ2-5; D: .; DNA: TGTGCCAGCAGTCCGACAGGTGGCATGGAGACCCAGTACTTC; CDR3: CASSPTGGMETQYF
V: TRBV9; size: .; J: TRBJ2-3; D: TRBD2; DNA: TGTGCCAGCAGCGTAGTACTATTAGAAAGGGGAGGGGTAGATACGCAGTATTTT; CDR3: CASSVVLLERGGVDTQYF
V: TRBV9; size: .; J: TRBJ2-7; D: TRBD1; DNA: TGTGCCAGCAGCCCCCAAGGACAGGGGACCTTCTACGAGCAGTACTTC; CDR3: CASSPQGQGTFYEQYF
V: TRBV19; size: .; J: TRBJ1-1; D: .; DNA: TGTGCCAGTAGTATGGGGAGAAACACTGAAGCTTTCTTT; CDR3: CASSMGRNTEAFF
V: TRBV19; size: .; J: TRBJ2-5; D: .; DNA: TGTGCCAGTAGTATAGGGGGGGCGCTTCTAGAGACCCAGTACTTC; CDR3: CASSIGGALLETQYF
V: TRBV7-2; size: .; J: TRBJ2-1; D: TRBD2; DNA: TGTGCCAGCAGCTTTACTAGCGGGAGAAATGAGCAGTTCTTC; CDR3: CASSFTSGRNEQFF
V: TRBV13; size: .; J: TRBJ2-1; D: .; DNA: TGTGCCAGCAGCAGACCGTCAGGAAGGTCCTACAATGAGCAGTTCTTC; CDR3: CASSRPSGRSYNEQFF
V: TRBV5-6; size: .; J: TRBJ2-7; D: TRBD1; DNA: TGTGCCAGCAGCCGCGGGACAGGGGGCGCCTACGAGCAGTACTTC; CDR3: CASSRGTGGAYEQYF
V: TRBV11-3; size: .; J: TRBJ2-7; D: .; DNA: TGTGCCAGCAGCTTAATGGGCAGGGCGGACGAGCAGTACTTC; CDR3: CASSLMGRADEQYF
V: TRBV6-5; size: .; J: TRBJ1-4; D: TRBD1; DNA: TGTGCCAGCAGTTACTCGGGACAGGGACGCAGAGAAAAACTGTTTTTT; CDR3: CASSYSGQGRREKLFF
V: TRBV4-1; size: .; J: TRBJ1-4; D: TRBD1; DNA: TGCGCCAGCAGCCCCGACAGGGGGGAGGAAAAACTGTTTTTT; CDR3: CASSPDRGEEKLFF
V: TRBV7-2; size: .; J: TRBJ2-1; D: TRBD2; DNA: TGTGCCAGCAGCTTGGTGGGCGGAGCGGGAGGTTACAATGAGCAGTTCTTC; CDR3: CASSLVGGAGGYNEQFF
V: TRBV6-4; size: .; J: TRBJ2-7; D: .; DNA: TGTGCCAGCAGTGAGCGAATCTGGGACCTCTCCTACGAGCAGTACTTC; CDR3: CASSERIWDLSYEQYF
V: TRBV9; size: .; J: TRBJ1-2; D: .; DNA: TGTGCCAGCAGCGGCGGGGTCGGGGCAGATCAGACCTATGGCTACACCTTC; CDR3: CASSGGVGADQTYGYTF
V: TRBV2; size: .; J: TRBJ2-7; D: .; DNA: TGTGCCAGCAGTGAACTGTTGGGATACGAGCAGTACTTC; CDR3: CASSELLGYEQYF
V: TRBV6-5; size: .; J: TRBJ1-3; D: .; DNA: TGTGCCAGCAGGACAGTCTTCTCTGGAAACACCATATATTTT; CDR3: CASRTVFSGNTIYF
V: TRBV7-2; size: .; J: TRBJ2-1; D: TRBD2; DNA: TGTGCCAGCAGCTTTCTAGCGGGAGTAGGCTACAATGAGCAGTTCTTC; CDR3: CASSFLAGVGYNEQFF
V: TRBV7-8; size: .; J: TRBJ2-7; D: .; DNA: TGTGCCAGCAGCTTAGATTCGGGAATGGTCTACGAGCAGTACTTC; CDR3: CASSLDSGMVYEQYF
V: TRBV6-6; size: .; J: TRBJ2-2; D: .; DNA: TGTGCCAGCAGGCAAGGACACCCCGGGGAGCTGTTTTTT; CDR3: CASRQGHPGELFF
V: TRBV19; size: .; J: TRBJ1-5; D: .; DNA: TGTGCCAGTAGTATCGAACGGTTCAGCCAGCCCCAGCATTTT; CDR3: CASSIERFSQPQHF
V: TRBV15; size: .; J: TRBJ1-5; D: .; DNA: TGTGCCACCAGCAGAGACAGAGTTAATCAGCCCCAGCATTTT; CDR3: CATSRDRVNQPQHF
V: TRBV7-8; size: .; J: TRBJ2-2; D: TRBD1; DNA: TGTGCCAGCAGCCCAGGACAGGACTACACCGGGGAGCTGTTTTTT; CDR3: CASSPGQDYTGELFF
V: TRBV9; size: once; J: TRBJ2-3; D: TRBD2; DNA: TGTGCCAGCACGAGCGGGAGTTTTCCAGATACGCAGTATTTT; CDR3: CASTSGSFPDTQYF
V: TRBV6-5; size: .; J: TRBJ2-2; D: .; DNA: TGTGCCAGCAGTTACCATGGACACCTGAACACCGGGGAGCTGTTTTTT; CDR3: CASSYHGHLNTGELFF
V: TRBV28; size: .; J: TRBJ1-3; D: .; DNA: TGTGCCAGCAGTTTGTTAGAACAGCTCTCTGGAAACACCATATATTTT; CDR3: CASSLLEQLSGNTIYF
V: TRBV12-5; size: .; J: TRBJ2-1; D: .; DNA: TGTGCTAGTCGCCTGAATCCCGCCTACAATGAGCAGTTCTTC; CDR3: CASRLNPAYNEQFF
V: TRBV4-3; size: .; J: TRBJ2-1; D: TRBD2; DNA: TGCGCCAGCAGCCAAGGCGGGGGTGGCTACAATGAGCAGTTCTTC; CDR3: CASSQGGGGYNEQFF
V: TRBV27; size: .; J: TRBJ1-2; D: .; DNA: TGTGCCAGCAGCCCATACCCCAGGGAAGGCTACACCTTC; CDR3: CASSPYPREGYTF
V: TRBV29-1; size: .; J: TRBJ2-1; D: .; DNA: TGCAGCGCGCGAGCGAGACTCACTTACAATGAGCAGTTCTTC; CDR3: CSARARLTYNEQFF
V: TRBV30; size: .; J: TRBJ1-3; D: .; DNA: TGTGCCTGGAGTGTAGTACCTGGAAACACCATATATTTT; CDR3: CAWSVVPGNTIYF
V: TRBV5-1; size: few; J: TRBJ1-3; D: .; DNA: TGCGCCAGCAGCTTGGATTACTCTGGAAACACCATATATTTT; CDR3: CASSLDYSGNTIYF
V: TRBV11-3; size: .; J: TRBJ2-7; D: .; DNA: TGTGCCAGCAGCCCTGACCGGGACTACGAGCAGTACTTC; CDR3: CASSPDRDYEQYF
V: TRBV27; size: .; J: TRBJ1-4; D: .; DNA: TGTGCCAGCATGAGACCTGGGAATGAAAAACTGTTTTTT; CDR3: CASMRPGNEKLFF
V: TRBV5-4; size: .; J: TRBJ2-7; D: .; DNA: TGTGCCAGCAGCTTTGAGGGGATCCCCTACGAGCAGTACTTC; CDR3: CASSFEGIPYEQYF
V: TRBV27; size: .; J: TRBJ1-6; D: .; DNA: TGTGCCAGCGGCCTACAGTCAATTAATTCACCCCTCCACTTT; CDR3: CASGLQSINSPLHF
V: TRBV7-9; size: once; J: TRBJ1-1; D: .; DNA: TGTGCCAGCAGCGTATTCAGGAACACTGAAGCTTTCTTT; CDR3: CASSVFRNTEAFF
V: TRBV10-3; size: .; J: TRBJ1-5; D: .; DNA: TGTGCCATCGGTACGGACATAAATCAGCCCCAGCATTTT; CDR3: CAIGTDINQPQHF
V: TRBV9; size: .; J: TRBJ1-3; D: TRBD1; DNA: TGTGCCAGCAGCTCCCAGGGGGCGGGTGGGGACACCATATATTTT; CDR3: CASSSQGAGGDTIYF
V: TRBV10-3; size: few; J: TRBJ2-1; D: TRBD2; DNA: TGTGCCATCAGTCAAAGCGGGAGGGCCTACAATGAGCAGTTCTTC; CDR3: CAISQSGRAYNEQFF
V: TRBV9; size: .; J: TRBJ2-5; D: .; DNA: TGTGCCAGCAGCGTTAGAGGGGGTGAAGTAGAGACCCAGTACTTC; CDR3: CASSVRGGEVETQYF
V: TRBV4-1; size: .; J: TRBJ2-7; D: TRBD2; DNA: TGCGCCAGCAGCCAGGAACTTAGCGGGAGTCGGGAGCAGTACTTC; CDR3: CASSQELSGSREQYF
V: TRBV10-3; size: few; J: TRBJ1-1; D: .; DNA: TGTGCCATCAGTTTCCAGGGCGGCACTGAAGCTTTCTTT; CDR3: CAISFQGGTEAFF
V: TRBV29-1; size: .; J: TRBJ2-7; D: .; DNA: TGCAGCGTTGAAGCGGTACCCGGAGGCCACCCCTACGAGCAGTACTTC; CDR3: CSVEAVPGGHPYEQYF
V: TRBV10-2; size: few; J: TRBJ1-5; D: TRBD1; DNA: TGCGCCAGCACTGAGGGGGCAAGGCAGCCCCAGCATTTT; CDR3: CASTEGARQPQHF
V: TRBV10-3; size: .; J: TRBJ2-7; D: TRBD2; DNA: TGTGCCATCAGTGACTGGGCGGGAGAATACGAGCAGTACTTC; CDR3: CAISDWAGEYEQYF
V: TRBV2; size: .; J: TRBJ1-5; D: TRBD1; DNA: TGTGCCAGCAGTGCCTCCTCCGGGACAGGGGAGAAGCATTTT; CDR3: CASSASSGTGEKHF
V: TRBV4-3; size: .; J: TRBJ1-4; D: TRBD1; DNA: TGCGCCAGCAGCCAAGGACAGGGGAACACTAATGAAAAACTGTTTTTT; CDR3: CASSQGQGNTNEKLFF
V: TRBV6-6; size: .; J: TRBJ2-7; D: .; DNA: TGTGCCACCCGTGACTCCTACGAGCAGTACTTC; CDR3: CATRDSYEQYF
V: TRBV27; size: .; J: TRBJ1-2; D: TRBD1; DNA: TGTGCCAGCAGTCCGACAGGGTTTGCTAACTATGGCTACACCTTC; CDR3: CASSPTGFANYGYTF
V: TRBV29-1; size: .; J: TRBJ1-1; D: .; DNA: TGCAGCGCTCAAGATTCCGAAGCTTTCTTT; CDR3: CSAQDSEAFF
V: TRBV14; size: few; J: TRBJ2-1; D: TRBD2; DNA: TGTGCCAGCAGCCAAGATTTCGGGGTAGCGGGGCCCGTTGAGCAGTTCTTC; CDR3: CASSQDFGVAGPVEQFF
V: TRBV6-1; size: .; J: TRBJ2-5; D: .; DNA: TGTGCCAGCAGTGACCCCCTCGTCGGGAGAGGAGAGACCCAGTACTTC; CDR3: CASSDPLVGRGETQYF
V: TRBV5-3; size: .; J: TRBJ2-3; D: TRBD2; DNA: TGTGCCAGAAGCTTGGTCACAGCGGGAGGGGTAGATACGCAGTATTTT; CDR3: CARSLVTAGGVDTQYF
V: TRBV5-6; size: .; J: TRBJ2-1; D: TRBD2; DNA: TGTGCCAGCAGCTTGGGGCTAGCGGGGAACAATGAGCAGTTCTTC; CDR3: CASSLGLAGNNEQFF
V: TRBV27; size: few; J: TRBJ2-3; D: .; DNA: TGTGCCAGCAGACGCACAGATACGCAGTATTTT; CDR3: CASRRTDTQYF
V: TRBV19; size: .; J: TRBJ2-7; D: .; DNA: TGTGCCAGTACCCCCGGGAGGTCTGAGGGGGTCTACGAGCAGTACTTC; CDR3: CASTPGRSEGVYEQYF